The next 25 T cell receptor beta chains were all read from a single sample in a study of early T cells in non-severe SARS-CoV-2 infection. MiXCR was run by TCRdb on the 5' RACE reads, yielding one entry per CDR3 protein. The sample lists 65,000 to 95,000 distinct CDR3 sequences, more than 9% seen once, with 4.8% in the top ten. Sequencing was done on a sample of whole blood. Source of these receptors: an adult who was a healthcare worker with PCR-confirmed SARS-CoV-2 infection or an uninfected control (not recorded which).

The table lists this clonotype with many counts. The J gene is TRBJ2-1, the V gene TRBV6-6; TRBD2 matches at 10 bases. The CDR3 has 18 residues. Germline assignment: CDR1 MNHNY and CDR2 SVGAGI (reference sequence). Trimming cost V 2 bases and J 1 base; bases outside gene matches: 8. CDR3 sequence reads: CASSYPPRTSGSYNEQFF. In nucleotides, the CDR3 is TGTGCCAGCAGTTACCCTCCTCGGACTAGCGGATCCTACAATGAGCAGTTCTTC.

The chain employs TRBV6-6 and TRBJ2-1; 13 bases fit TRBD2. There are 17 residues in the CDR3. Germline V gives CDR1 MNHNY, CDR2 SVGAGI (reference sequence). V gave up 2 bases and J gave up 9 bases; unmatched junction bases: 10. For the CDR3, the DNA is TGTGCCAGCAGTTACCACTTACTAGCGGGAGGGCCTGGTGAGCAGTTCTTC. Translated: CASSYHLLAGGPGEQFF.

The CDR3 coding sequence is TGCAGTGCTAGCCATAGCGTGGAGACCCAGTACTTC. It codes for CSASHSVETQYF. The chain carries TRBV20-1 and TRBJ2-5; weak D call: TRBD2 (5 bases). The germline V gene encodes CDR1 DFQATT and CDR2 SNEGSKA (reference sequence). The V end was cut by 3 bases, the J end by 5 bases, with 10 bases between. The CDR3 is 12 residues long.

This clonotype was detected many times. The V call is TRBV2, the J call TRBJ2-7; TRBD1 is a possible D gene (6 bases). Germline V gene lookup returns CDR1 SNHLY and CDR2 FYNNEI. V gave up 4 bases and J gave up 3 bases, with 13 bases separating them. This CDR3 contains 14 residues. The CDR3 coding sequence is TGTGCCAGCAGTGCGGGACAAGGCATCTACGAGCAGTACTTC. Translating it yields CASSAGQGIYEQYF.

This clonotype was counted only a few times. This chain uses TRBV21-1 with TRBJ2-2. TRBV21-1 is designated a pseudogene. CDR3 length: 14 residues. The CDR3: CASSKSTGTGELFF. DNA of the CDR3: TGTGCCAGCAGCAAGAGTACGGGTACCGGGGAGCTGTTTTTT.

The gene calls are TRBV6-1 and TRBJ2-1; D ambiguous. Trimming left V 7 bases short and J 0 bases short, with 13 bases between. This CDR3 comprises 15 residues. Germline V CDR1 and CDR2: MNHNS, SASEGT. In DNA form, the CDR3 reads TGTGCCAGCACTCCCGTGGGCGGCTCCTACAATGAGCAGTTCTTC. Translation: CASTPVGGSYNEQFF.

Remarks on this clonotype: Since a much larger clone is just one base distant, this may be a read error. The chain employs TRBV5-4 and TRBJ2-7; possibly TRBD2 for D (5 bases). The germline gives CDR1 SGHNT, CDR2 YYREEE (reference sequence). The V end was cut by 0 bases, the J end by 0 bases, with 10 bases between. The CDR3 totals 15 residues. CDR3 loop: CASSLASRSSYEQYF. In nucleotides, the CDR3 is TGTGCCAGCAGCTTGGCTAGCAGGAGCTCCTACGAGCAGTACTTC.

This sequence joins TRBV20-1 and TRBJ2-1; D gene ambiguous. This CDR3 contains 12 residues. Looked up from germline, CDR1 is DFQATT and CDR2 is SNEGSKA (reference sequence). CDR3 region: CSAPRVDNEQFF. DNA of the CDR3: TGCAGCGCCCCACGCGTAGACAATGAGCAGTTCTTC.

This clonotype was found a few times. This chain's CDR3 is CSASLAGVGPEQYF. The CDR3 region has the DNA TGCAGTGCTAGCCTAGCGGGGGTCGGACCCGAGCAGTACTTC. The chain couples TRBV20-1 to TRBJ2-7; 10 positions agree with TRBD2. The V segment lost 3 bases and the J segment 6 bases; nucleotides outside the gene matches: 8. CDR1 and CDR2 from the germline V gene are DFQATT and SNEGSKA (reference sequence). This CDR3 is built from 14 residues.

This clonotype was found a few times. The V call is TRBV12-3 or TRBV12-4, the J call TRBJ2-3; 8 nucleotides line up with TRBD2. Trimming took 5 bases from V and 7 from J; bases not matched to a gene: 11. The CDR3 contains 15 residues. CDR3 nucleotide sequence: TGTGCCAGCAGTCAGGGAGCGGGAGAGGATTATACGCAGTATTTT. Translating gives CASSQGAGEDYTQYF.

The CDR3 loop reads CASTPSGGQETQYF. CDR3 sequence (DNA): TGTGCCAGCACTCCCTCGGGTGGCCAAGAGACCCAGTACTTC. V gene TRBV6-2 or TRBV6-3 combines with J gene TRBJ2-5; D unclear. The CDR3 has 14 amino acids. Germline-derived CDR1 and CDR2 are MNHEY and SVGEGT. The ends were cut back, 7 bases at V and 1 base at J, with 13 bases in the middle.

This clonotype has more than one count but fewer than ten. The V and J genes are TRBV20-1 and TRBJ2-2; D might be TRBD1 or TRBD2, each matching 6 bases. The germline V and J ends were trimmed by 1 base and 7 bases, with 13 bases remaining between them. The CDR3 length is 14 residues. CDR1 is DFQATT and CDR2 is SNEGSKA in the germline V gene (reference sequence). The DNA of the CDR3 is TGCAGTGCTAGAGTTGGGGGGCAAGTCGGGGAGCTGTTTTTT. Translating it yields CSARVGGQVGELFF.

This clonotype appeared many times. This chain uses TRBV5-1 with TRBJ2-1, with unresolved D. The CDR3 extends over 14 amino acids. The germline V gene encodes CDR1 SGHRS and CDR2 YFSETQ. V lost 0 bases, J lost 2 bases, and 6 bases lay in between. In DNA form, the CDR3 reads TGCGCCAGCAGCTTGGACCAGGCCTACAATGAGCAGTTCTTC. Translating it yields CASSLDQAYNEQFF.

This clonotype was recorded many times. The junction does not match germline at one end; this may be a read error. The chain has TRBV10-2 and TRBJ1-1; 9 bases match TRBD1. The CDR3 is made up of 13 amino acids. Germline CDR1 is WSHSY and CDR2 is SAAADI. CDR3 sequence: CASSGWTGAEVFF. The CDR3 bases are TGCGCCAGCAGTGGATGGACAGGGGCTGAAGTTTTCTTT.

This clonotype was observed many times. The rearrangement uses TRBV6-2 or TRBV6-3 and TRBJ2-5; tentatively, D is TRBD2 (5 bases). The germline CDR1 and CDR2 sequences are MNHEY and SVGEGT. V lost 4 bases and J lost 4, with 13 bases in between. The CDR3 covers 14 residues. The CDR3 coding sequence is TGTGCCAGCAGTTCCCGGTTAGGAGGAGAGACCCAGTACTTC. Amino acid sequence: CASSSRLGGETQYF.

This clonotype has ten or more counts. V usage is TRBV7-2 and J usage is TRBJ2-1, with a possible D match to TRBD1 (6 bases). V lost 2 bases to trimming and J lost 9 bases, with 20 bases between them. The CDR3 loop spans 16 amino acids. Germline CDR1 and CDR2: SGHTA and FQGNSA. The CDR3 here is CASSLSTGSPLGEQFF. The CDR3 DNA reads as TGTGCCAGCAGCTTATCCACAGGGTCCCCTTTGGGTGAGCAGTTCTTC.

This clonotype was observed at least ten times. The rearrangement uses TRBV7-8 and TRBJ2-2, with unresolved D. CDR3 length: 14 amino acids. The V gene's germline CDR1 is SGHVS and CDR2 FQNEAQ. Deletions cut 4 bases from V and 1 base from J, with 7 bases between. The CDR3 coding sequence is TGTGCCAGCAGCTCCTTCTTGAACACCGGGGAGCTGTTTTTT. Amino acid sequence: CASSSFLNTGELFF.

Only a few counts were recorded for this clonotype. This chain joins TRBV28 and TRBJ2-7, with 7 bases fitting TRBD1. The J segment lost 2 bases and the V segment lost 3 bases, leaving 13 bases of the junction unmatched. Looked up from germline, CDR1 is MDHEN and CDR2 is SYDVKM. The CDR3 is 17 residues long. CDR3 sequence reads: CASSFSFVGQRTYEQYF. DNA of the CDR3: TGTGCCAGCAGTTTCTCGTTTGTGGGACAGCGGACCTACGAGCAGTACTTC.

This clonotype was counted many times. This sequence joins TRBV11-2 and TRBJ1-1, with D perhaps TRBD1 (6 bases). CDR3 length: 15 residues. The ends were cut back, 5 bases at V and 2 bases at J, with 15 bases in the middle. CDR1 and CDR2 (germline): SGHAT, FQNNGV. CDR3 in DNA: TGTGCCAGCAGCCCGTGGCAGGGGCCTAACACTGAAGCTTTCTTT. It yields the protein CASSPWQGPNTEAFF.

This clonotype was seen many times. This chain connects TRBV3-1 to TRBJ2-1; a possible D gene is TRBD2 (6 bases). CDR1 is LGHDT and CDR2 is YNNKEL in the germline V gene (reference sequence). Trimming cost V 4 bases and J 7 bases, with 17 bases left between them. The CDR3 has 15 residues. The CDR3 nucleotides read TGTGCCAGCAGCCTTCGAGGGACTTCCTTAAATGAGCAGTTCTTC. Protein product: CASSLRGTSLNEQFF.

The chain combines TRBV6-1 with TRBJ1-6; 7 bases match TRBD1. Per the germline V gene, CDR1 is MNHNS and CDR2 is SASEGT. The CDR3 extends over 15 amino acids. Unmatched junction bases numbered 7, after V lost 4 bases and J lost 7 bases. The DNA of the CDR3 is TGTGCCAGCAGTGTTGGGGCCAGGGGGAATTCACCCCTCCACTTT. Amino acid sequence: CASSVGARGNSPLHF.

This clonotype was found many times. DNA of the CDR3: TGTGCCAGCAGCTTCAATAACAACTATGGCTACACCTTC. Its translation is CASSFNNNYGYTF. The chain couples TRBV7-9 to TRBJ1-2; D ambiguous. CDR1 SEHNR and CDR2 FQNEAQ come from the germline V gene (reference sequence). The CDR3 is 13 residues long. V was pared by 3 bases and J by 2 bases, with 7 bases between.

There are many counts of this clonotype. V gene TRBV5-4 combines with J gene TRBJ2-1, with 14 bases that match TRBD2. Per germline, CDR1 SGHNT and CDR2 YYREEE (reference sequence). The CDR3 totals 15 residues. V was pared by 4 bases and J by 8 bases, with 5 bases of the junction left unmatched. The CDR3 spells CASSLSGLAGDEQFF. The CDR3 nucleotides read TGTGCCAGCAGCCTTTCGGGACTAGCGGGAGATGAGCAGTTCTTC.

Ten or more counts support this clonotype. The chain couples TRBV5-1 to TRBJ1-3, with D unclear. CDR3 length: 15 amino acids. CDR1 SGHRS and CDR2 YFSETQ come from the germline V gene. V lost 5 bases and J 1 base, leaving 13 bases between the germline ends. The CDR3 bases are TGCGCCAGCAGATATGACGGGAAATCTGGAAACACCATATATTTT. Translated, it gives CASRYDGKSGNTIYF.

This clonotype occurred a few times. The chain combines TRBV20-1 with TRBJ2-1; 10 positions match TRBD2. Losses at the gene ends were 6 bases for V and 8 bases for J; bases not matched to a gene: 10. Germline V gene data show CDR1 as DFQATT and CDR2 as SNEGSKA (reference sequence). There are 14 residues in the CDR3. This chain's CDR3 is CSAPLAGVGYEQFF. In DNA form, the CDR3 reads TGCAGTGCCCCCCTAGCGGGAGTCGGTTATGAGCAGTTCTTC.